The sequence of this T cell receptor (beta chain) was determined in a study of vaccination effects on CD4 cells after COVID-19. Only in-frame clones appear in the TCRdb table, and some are missing; sequencing was by immunoSEQ multiplex PCR. The sample includes under 55,000 clones, roughly 80% of them seen just once. On this clone: Its target is not known.

Prior to sequencing, the ViraFEST assay stimulated PBMC with viral peptide pools, which expanded the antigen-specific CD4+ T cells. It was after roughly 11 days of culture that CD4+ T cells were isolated. The person was diagnosed with PCR-confirmed SARS-CoV-2 infection between March and December 2020. The receptor comes from a human donor who had a prior SARS-CoV-2 infection. The starting material was CD4+ T cells from PBMCs cultured with a peptide pool, obtained before COVID-19 vaccination.

The CDR3 DNA follows: TGCGCCAGCAGCCAAAAGGATGGGCCGGGCTCCTATAATTCACCCCTCCACTTT. Protein product: CASSQKDGPGSYNSPLHF. The chain has TRBV4-1 and TRBJ1-6; D unresolved. CDR3 length equals 18 residues. V gave up 2 bases and J gave up 0 bases, with 14 bases separating them. Germline CDR1 is MGHRA and CDR2 is YSYEKL.